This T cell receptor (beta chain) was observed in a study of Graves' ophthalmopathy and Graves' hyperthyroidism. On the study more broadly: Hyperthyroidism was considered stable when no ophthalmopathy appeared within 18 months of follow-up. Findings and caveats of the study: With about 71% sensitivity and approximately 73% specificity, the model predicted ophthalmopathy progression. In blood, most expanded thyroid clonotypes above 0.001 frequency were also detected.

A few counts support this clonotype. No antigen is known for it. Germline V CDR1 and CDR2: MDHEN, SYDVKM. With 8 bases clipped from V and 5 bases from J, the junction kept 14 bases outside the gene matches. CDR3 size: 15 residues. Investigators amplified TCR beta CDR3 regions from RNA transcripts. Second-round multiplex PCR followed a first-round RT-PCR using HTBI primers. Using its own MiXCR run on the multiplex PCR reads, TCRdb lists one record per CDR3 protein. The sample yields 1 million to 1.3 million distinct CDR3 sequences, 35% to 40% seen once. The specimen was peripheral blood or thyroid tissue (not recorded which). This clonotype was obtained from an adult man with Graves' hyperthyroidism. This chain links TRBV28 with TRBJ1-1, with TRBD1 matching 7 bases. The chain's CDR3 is CASGGQAAVWTEAFF. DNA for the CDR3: TGTGCCAGCGGTGGACAGGCGGCGGTTTGGACTGAAGCTTTCTTT.